This T cell receptor beta chain was recorded in a study of blood T cells in healthy people across ages. The use of a sample-barcoded 5' primer and a J-beta primer mix characterized a second PCR of roughly 7 to 11 cycles. A single record per CDR3 protein comes from TCRdb applying MiXCR to the 5' RACE reads. In the table there are 1.8 million or so distinct CDR3 sequences, 35% to 50% of which are singletons. This CDR3 is 15 amino acids long. The junction had 16 bases not matched to a gene; V was cut back by 2 bases and J by 13 bases. In germline, CDR1 is SQVTM, CDR2 ANQGSEA. This clonotype was seen a few times. Its antigen is unknown. Study-level findings and limits: The fall in TCR beta diversity per million T cells was roughly linear with age.

Sequenced sample: blood. The clonotype comes from a human donor in good health. The rearrangement links TRBV29-1 to TRBJ2-4; 8 bases are a match to TRBD2. CDR3 sequence (DNA): TGCAGCGTTGAAACGGGGGGGTTAAGACCTGGTGAGCAGTACTTC. This sequence encodes CSVETGGLRPGEQYF.